A single sample is the source of the 5 T cell receptor beta chains below, sequenced in a study of blood T cell repertoires in COVID-19. Sequencing used immunoSEQ multiplex PCR; TCRdb keeps in-frame clones, though not all of them. The sample carries some 120,000 clones, about 70% recorded once. Source material: peripheral blood. The receptors derive from a man at least 80 years old with COVID-19, enrolled during active disease.

V and J are TRBV15 and TRBJ1-1; D is uncertain. Germline values: CDR1 LNHNV, CDR2 YYDKDF (reference sequence). The V end lost 0 bases, the J end lost 3 bases, and 14 bases lay between the germline ends. This CDR3 comprises 16 residues. CDR3 residues: CATSRERPRFDTEAFF. DNA of the CDR3: TGTGCCACCAGCAGAGAGAGGCCTAGGTTTGACACTGAAGCTTTCTTT.

The V call is TRBV7-3, the J call TRBJ2-7; D perhaps matches TRBD1 (6 bases). The CDR3 totals 13 residues. Germline V gene lookup returns CDR1 SGHTA and CDR2 FQGTGA. The V and J ends lost 1 base and 5 bases respectively, with 9 bases between them. DNA of the CDR3: TGTGCCAGCAGCTTAAATGGGGACAACGAGCAGTACTTC. Protein product: CASSLNGDNEQYF. Supplemented by reference TRBV7-3 and TRBJ2-7, the full variable domain reads GAGVSQTPSNKVTEKGKYVELRCDPISGHTALYWYRQSLGQGPEFLIYFQGTGAADDSGLPNDRFFAVRPEGSVSTLKIQRTERGDSAVYLCASSLNGDNEQYFGPGTRLTVT.

The chain uses TRBV28 and TRBJ2-5; 12 nucleotides match TRBD1. J gave up 5 bases and V 6 bases, and 7 bases lay outside the gene matches. Germline V CDR1 and CDR2: MDHEN, SYDVKM. CDR3 length equals 15 residues. The CDR3 is CASRLSGQGAETQYF. Here the CDR3 DNA reads TGTGCCAGCAGGCTTTCGGGACAGGGGGCTGAGACCCAGTACTTC. Combining the CDR3 with reference TRBV28 and TRBJ2-5 gives the whole variable domain DVKVTQSSRYLVKRTGEKVFLECVQDMDHENMFWYRQDPGLGLRLIYFSYDVKMKEKGDIPEGYSVSREKKERFSLILESASTNQTSMYLCASRLSGQGAETQYFGPGTRLLVL.

This CDR3 is CASSQVGFETQYF. The DNA of the CDR3 is TGCGCCAGCAGCCAAGTCGGGTTTGAGACCCAGTACTTC. The chain uses TRBV4-1 and TRBJ2-5; D call uncertain. CDR3 size: 13 residues. Per the germline V gene, CDR1 is MGHRA and CDR2 is YSYEKL. V was pared by 1 base and J by 5 bases, with 8 bases between.

V is TRBV7-3 and J is TRBJ2-3, with 11 bases identical to TRBD2. Germline CDR1 and CDR2: SGHTA and FQGTGA. The CDR3 spans 14 residues. J gave up 5 bases and V 5 bases, and 3 bases lay outside the gene matches. CDR3 in amino acids: CASSLGTSGDTQYF. The CDR3 nucleotides are TGTGCCAGCAGCCTCGGGACTAGCGGAGATACGCAGTATTTT.